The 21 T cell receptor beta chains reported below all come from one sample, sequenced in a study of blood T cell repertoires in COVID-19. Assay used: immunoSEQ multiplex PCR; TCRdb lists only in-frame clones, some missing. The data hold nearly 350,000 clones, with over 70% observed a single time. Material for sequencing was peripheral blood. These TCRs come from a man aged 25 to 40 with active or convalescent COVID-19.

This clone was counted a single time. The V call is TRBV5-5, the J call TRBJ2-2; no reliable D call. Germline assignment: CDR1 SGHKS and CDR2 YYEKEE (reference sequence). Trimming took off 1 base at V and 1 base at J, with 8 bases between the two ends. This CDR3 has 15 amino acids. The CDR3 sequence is CASSLRSRNTGELFF. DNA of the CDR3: TGTGCCAGCAGCTTGCGTTCCCGGAACACCGGGGAGCTGTTTTTT.

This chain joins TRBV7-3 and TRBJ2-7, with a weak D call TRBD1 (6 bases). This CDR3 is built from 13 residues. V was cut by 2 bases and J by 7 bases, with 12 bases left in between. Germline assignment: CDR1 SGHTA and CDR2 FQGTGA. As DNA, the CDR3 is TGTGCCAGCAGCTTAGATGGGGGCAGGGAGCAGTACTTC. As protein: CASSLDGGREQYF.

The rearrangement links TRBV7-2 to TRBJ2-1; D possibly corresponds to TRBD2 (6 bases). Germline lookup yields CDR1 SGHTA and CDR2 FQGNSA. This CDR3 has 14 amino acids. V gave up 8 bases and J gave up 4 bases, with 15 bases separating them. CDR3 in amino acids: CASDPRDGYNEQFF. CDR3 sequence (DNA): TGTGCCAGCGACCCGCGGGACGGTTACAATGAGCAGTTCTTC.

The CDR3, as DNA: TGTGCCAGCAGCCGAGTGGGGAGCAGAAGAGACCCCAATGAGCAGTTCTTC. Its protein product is CASSRVGSRRDPNEQFF. V gene TRBV7-8 combines with J gene TRBJ2-1; a possible D gene is TRBD2 (5 bases). CDR3 length: 17 amino acids. Between the trimmed V and J ends, which lost 5 bases and 6 bases, there was a span of 23 bases. The V gene's germline CDR1 is SGHVS and CDR2 FQNEAQ.

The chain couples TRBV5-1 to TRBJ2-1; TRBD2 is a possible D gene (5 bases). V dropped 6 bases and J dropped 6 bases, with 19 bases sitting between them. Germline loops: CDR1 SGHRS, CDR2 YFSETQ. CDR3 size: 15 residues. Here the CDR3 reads CASTRAGESGNEQFF. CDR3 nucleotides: TGCGCCAGCACACGCGCCGGGGAGTCAGGCAATGAGCAGTTCTTC.

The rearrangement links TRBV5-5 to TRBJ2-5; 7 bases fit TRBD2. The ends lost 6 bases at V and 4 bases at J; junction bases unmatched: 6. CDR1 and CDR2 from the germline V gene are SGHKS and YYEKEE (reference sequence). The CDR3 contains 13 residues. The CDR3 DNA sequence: TGTGCCAGCAATCGTTGGGAGGGAGAGACCCAGTACTTC. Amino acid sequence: CASNRWEGETQYF.

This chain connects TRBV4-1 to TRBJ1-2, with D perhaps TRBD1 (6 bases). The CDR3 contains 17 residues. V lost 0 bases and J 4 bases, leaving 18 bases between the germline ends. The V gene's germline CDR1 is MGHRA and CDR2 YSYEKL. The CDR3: CASSQDEGTGRVYGYTF. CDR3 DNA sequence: TGCGCCAGCAGCCAAGATGAGGGCACAGGGAGGGTCTATGGCTACACCTTC.

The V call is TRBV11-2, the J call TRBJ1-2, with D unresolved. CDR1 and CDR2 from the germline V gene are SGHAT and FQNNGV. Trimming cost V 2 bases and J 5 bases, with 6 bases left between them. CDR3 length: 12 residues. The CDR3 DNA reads TGTGCCAGCAGCTTATCTCTATATGGCTACACCTTC. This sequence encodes CASSLSLYGYTF. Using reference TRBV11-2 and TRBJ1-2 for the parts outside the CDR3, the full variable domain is EAGVAQSPRYKIIEKRQSVAFWCNPISGHATLYWYQQILGQGPKLLIQFQNNGVVDDSQLPKDRFSAERLKGVDSTLKIQPAKLEDSAVYLCASSLSLYGYTFGSGTRLTVV.

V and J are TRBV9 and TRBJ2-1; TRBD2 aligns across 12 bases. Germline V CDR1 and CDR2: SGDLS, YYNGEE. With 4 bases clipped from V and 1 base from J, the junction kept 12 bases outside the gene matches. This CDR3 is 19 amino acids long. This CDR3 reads CASSSVASGRAESYNEQFF. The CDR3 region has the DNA TGTGCCAGCAGCTCCGTGGCTAGCGGGAGGGCCGAGTCCTACAATGAGCAGTTCTTC. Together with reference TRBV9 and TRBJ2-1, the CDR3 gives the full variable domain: DSGVTQTPKHLITATGQRVTLRCSPRSGDLSVYWYQQSLDQGLQFLIQYYNGEERAKGNILERFSAQQFPDLHSELNLSSLELGDSALYFCASSSVASGRAESYNEQFFGPGTRLTVL.

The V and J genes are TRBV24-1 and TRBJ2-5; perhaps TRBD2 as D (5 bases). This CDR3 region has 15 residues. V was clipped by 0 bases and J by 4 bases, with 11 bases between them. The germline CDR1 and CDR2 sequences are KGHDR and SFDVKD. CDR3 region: CATSDLPGIGETQYF. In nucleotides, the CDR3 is TGTGCCACCAGTGATTTGCCCGGGATCGGAGAGACCCAGTACTTC.

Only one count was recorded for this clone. The CDR3 loop reads CASSLRQGTLDNEQFF. CDR3 in DNA: TGTGCCAGCAGCCTTCGACAGGGGACGTTGGACAATGAGCAGTTCTTC. The rearrangement links TRBV3-1 (or the pseudogene TRBV3-2) to TRBJ2-1; 8 bases agree with TRBD1. The CDR3 is made up of 16 amino acids. Germline V gene sequence: CDR1 LGHDT, CDR2 YNNKEL (reference sequence). J was trimmed by 5 bases and V by 4 bases; bases with no gene match: 10.

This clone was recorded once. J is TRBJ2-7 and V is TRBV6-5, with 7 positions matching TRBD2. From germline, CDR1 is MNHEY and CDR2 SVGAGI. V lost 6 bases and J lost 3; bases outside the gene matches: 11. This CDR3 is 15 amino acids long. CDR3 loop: CASSGGRRSNYEQYF. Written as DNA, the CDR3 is TGTGCCAGCAGCGGGGGGAGGCGAAGTAACTACGAGCAGTACTTC.

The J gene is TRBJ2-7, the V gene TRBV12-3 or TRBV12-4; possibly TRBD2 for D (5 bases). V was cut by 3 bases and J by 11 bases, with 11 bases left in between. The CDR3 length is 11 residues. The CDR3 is CASSLYGVEYF. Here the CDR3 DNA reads TGTGCCAGCAGTTTGTACGGGGTAGAGTACTTC.

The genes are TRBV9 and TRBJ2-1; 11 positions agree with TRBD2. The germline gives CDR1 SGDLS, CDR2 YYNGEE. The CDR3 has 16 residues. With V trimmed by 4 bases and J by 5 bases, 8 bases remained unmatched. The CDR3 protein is CASSPRGSGGDNEQFF. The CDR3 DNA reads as TGTGCCAGCAGCCCCCGGGGTAGCGGGGGGGACAATGAGCAGTTCTTC.

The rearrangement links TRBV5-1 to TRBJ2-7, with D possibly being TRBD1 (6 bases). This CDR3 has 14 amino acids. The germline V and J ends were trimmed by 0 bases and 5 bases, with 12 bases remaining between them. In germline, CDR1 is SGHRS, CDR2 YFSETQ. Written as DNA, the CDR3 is TGCGCCAGCAGCTTGGACAGGGATGTCGACGAGCAGTACTTC. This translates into CASSLDRDVDEQYF.

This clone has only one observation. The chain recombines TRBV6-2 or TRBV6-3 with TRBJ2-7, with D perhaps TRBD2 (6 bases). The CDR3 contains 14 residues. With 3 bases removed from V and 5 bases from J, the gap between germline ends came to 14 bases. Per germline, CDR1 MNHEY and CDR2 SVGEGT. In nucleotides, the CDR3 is TGTGCCAGCAGTTATTACGGGAGAAGGGACGAGCAGTACTTC. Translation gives CASSYYGRRDEQYF.

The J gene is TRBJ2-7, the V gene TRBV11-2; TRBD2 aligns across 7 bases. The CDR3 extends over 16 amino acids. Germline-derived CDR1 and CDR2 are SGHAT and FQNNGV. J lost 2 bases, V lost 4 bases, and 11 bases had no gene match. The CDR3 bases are TGTGCCAGCAGCTCCCTGAGCGGGAAGGGCGCCTACGAGCAGTACTTC. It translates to CASSSLSGKGAYEQYF.

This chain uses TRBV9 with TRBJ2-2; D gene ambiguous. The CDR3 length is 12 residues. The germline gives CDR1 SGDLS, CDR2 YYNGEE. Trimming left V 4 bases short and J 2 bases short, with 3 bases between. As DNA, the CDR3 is TGTGCCAGCAGCACTAACACCGGGGAGCTGTTTTTT. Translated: CASSTNTGELFF.

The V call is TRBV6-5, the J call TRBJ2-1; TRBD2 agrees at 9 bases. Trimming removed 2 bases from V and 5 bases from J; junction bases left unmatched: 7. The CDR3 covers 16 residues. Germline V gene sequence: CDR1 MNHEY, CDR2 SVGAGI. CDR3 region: CASSYTGTSPNNEQFF. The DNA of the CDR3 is TGTGCCAGCAGTTACACCGGGACTAGCCCCAACAATGAGCAGTTCTTC.

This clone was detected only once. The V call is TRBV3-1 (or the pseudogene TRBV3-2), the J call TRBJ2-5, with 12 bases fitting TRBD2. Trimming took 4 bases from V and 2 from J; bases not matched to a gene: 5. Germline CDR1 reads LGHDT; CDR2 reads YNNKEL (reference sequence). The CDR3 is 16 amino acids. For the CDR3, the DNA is TGTGCCAGCAGCCTCTCCCTAGCGGGGGGGCAAGAGACCCAGTACTTC. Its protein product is CASSLSLAGGQETQYF.

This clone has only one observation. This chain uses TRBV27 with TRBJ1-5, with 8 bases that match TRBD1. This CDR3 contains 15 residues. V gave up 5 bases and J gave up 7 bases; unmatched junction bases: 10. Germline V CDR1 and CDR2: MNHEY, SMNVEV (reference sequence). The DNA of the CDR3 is TGTGCCAGCAGTCCAACCCGGACAGGGTGGCAGCCCCAGCATTTT. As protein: CASSPTRTGWQPQHF.